This T cell receptor (beta chain) was sequenced for a study of PD-1 blockade in classical Hodgkin lymphoma. General study findings and limits: Patients starting nivolumab less than 1 year after ASCT had lower diversity and were excluded from later analyses. Complete responders had baseline diversity similar to newly diagnosed patients.

Only in-frame clones appear in the TCRdb table, and some are missing; sequencing was by immunoSEQ multiplex PCR. The top ten clones hold about 3.3% of a sample with tens of thousands of clones, roughly 70% of them seen once. Each of the patients experienced relapse following autologous stem cell transplantation, and their brentuximab vedotin exposure differed. The CDR3 spans 15 residues. V lost 5 bases and J 2 bases, leaving 16 bases between the germline ends. Germline V CDR1 and CDR2: SGHVS, FNYEAQ. About this clone itself: The antigen is unknown.

The V gene is TRBV7-6, the J gene TRBJ2-7; tentatively, D is TRBD2 (6 bases). Sample: peripheral blood mononuclear cells (PBMCs), taken before the second cycle of nivolumab. This TCR derives from a human donor with classical Hodgkin lymphoma. The CDR3 DNA sequence: TGTGCCAGCAGCAACGGCGGGGACGGAACCTACGAGCAGTACTTC. It encodes CASSNGGDGTYEQYF. Drawing the rest from reference TRBV7-6 and TRBJ2-7, the complete variable domain is GAGVSQSPRYKVTKRGQDVALRCDPISGHVSLYWYRQALGQGPEFLTYFNYEAQQDKSGLPNDRFSAERPEGSISTLTIQRTEQRDSAMYRCASSNGGDGTYEQYFGPGTRLTVT.